This TCR beta chain stems from a study of PD-1 blockade in classical Hodgkin lymphoma. General study results and limits: Newly diagnosed patients had diversity similar to the baseline diversity of complete responders.

Using immunoSEQ multiplex PCR, the repertoire was profiled, and TCRdb retains in-frame clones only, with some absent. The repertoire includes about 30,000 clones, around 70% of them detected once, and about 3.3% sits in the top ten. Each and every patient relapsed after autologous stem cell transplantation, and patients got differing brentuximab vedotin exposure. This clone has only a few counts. Its antigen is not identified. Germline V gene lookup returns CDR1 SGHDT and CDR2 YYEEEE. V gave up 6 bases and J gave up 1 base; unmatched junction bases: 2. The CDR3 contains 14 residues. The receptor's source is a human donor with classical Hodgkin lymphoma. This material consisted of peripheral blood mononuclear cells (PBMCs), taken before the second cycle of nivolumab. This chain connects TRBV5-6 to TRBJ1-5; 9 positions match TRBD1. Written as DNA, the CDR3 is TGTGCCAGCAAACAGGGGGCCAGCAATCAGCCCCAGCATTTT. Translating it yields CASKQGASNQPQHF.